The source of this TCR beta chain is a study of cytomegalovirus exposure and HLA in healthy donors (dated by TCRdb to 2016 to 2017). Looking at the study overall: A later analysis indicated that the roughly 130 validation repertoires were generated on the platform also employed for the 700 or so repertoires of the first cohort. The study aimed to test whether cataloging public T cell receptors could reveal signatures of past pathogen exposure. The study combined high-throughput TCR immunosequencing, statistical association of individual TCRs with disease status, and machine learning to predict cytomegalovirus infection status. Besides the first cohort of approximately 710 subjects, a separate validation cohort made up of about 120 different subjects was used.

From cysteine to phenylalanine, the CDR3 is 14 amino acids long. Only CDR3 DNA is held: 42 bases, read in frame from base 1. CDR1 is given as GTSNPN and CDR2 as SVGIG, both from the germline V gene (reference sequence). V has 3 bases trimmed and J has 5 bases trimmed; junction bases matching no gene number 8. Study-level results and caveats: Of the cluster scores, 90% to 95% were above 0 in a later analysis, which found that TCRs clustered in the first cohort also tended to co-occur in the 120 or so validation repertoires. The classifier was reported to diagnose cytomegalovirus status with high specificity and sensitivity in both the original and validation cohorts. The authors suggested that the approach could potentially be generalized to other disease states and immunological phenotypes. The validation cohort had no HLA typing available for a later analysis, so co-occurrence within that cohort was assessed over all 130 or so repertoires. Most TCR sequences were observed very rarely across donors, whereas some public TCRs were present in many individuals. Three of the identified cytomegalovirus-associated TCR beta chains were confirmed in vitro to be specific for cytomegalovirus antigens. The study gave a list of some 150 TCR beta chains associated with cytomegalovirus.

Donors formed part of the validation cohort, which comprised about 130 subjects and was distinct from the first cohort of some 700 subjects. The method was the immunoSEQ multiplex PCR assay. Per the source publication's procedure: A statistical classification framework was built to diagnose cytomegalovirus status from the catalog of TCR beta chain sequences. The table was pulled from immuneACCESS by TCRdb, which kept in-frame rearrangements only. Such tables lose some clones; where checked, under half of the loss comes from unresolved V genes, and the rest has no known cause. V and J calls and clone size are copied from that table; D and trimming were computed from the DNA. The sample table shows approximately 200,000 clones, and about three quarters are seen once. Less than 1.5% of the sample is held by the ten biggest clonotypes. As concerns this clone: No antigen is known for it. Base quality data are lacking; no much larger clone is found one base away.

This TCR derives from a woman between 25 and 40 years old in good health and CMV-seronegative. This receptor chain uses TRBV30 and TRBJ2-5; TRBD2 lines up with 8 middle nucleotides. The sample was PBMCs. The DNA sequence follows: TGTGCCTGGAGACCCGGGACTAGGATGGAGACCCAGTACTTC. Translation gives CAWRPGTRMETQYF.